These 22 T cell receptor beta chains originate from one sample sequenced in a study of technical replicates of blood from a handful of donors listed by TCRdb under 2017. The library came from the immunoSEQ multiplex PCR assay. In its TCRdb copy, this immuneACCESS table keeps in-frame sequences only and misses some clones. Where compared with another copy, unresolved V genes explain less than half of these, and the others have no known cause. In all, the sample holds around 65,000 clones, and about 90% of those were seen once. The ten largest clones take up roughly 5% of the sample. What was sequenced was PBMCs. These receptors originate from a human donor in good health. Some clones in this sample may be carry-over from other donors' samples.

The rearrangement joins TRBV20-1 to TRBJ1-1; D not resolved. This CDR3 is 11 amino acids long. CDR1 DFQATT and CDR2 SNEGSKA come from the germline V gene (reference sequence). V was pared by 8 bases and J by 6 bases, with 13 bases between. CDR3 loop: CSSGEGAEAFF. In DNA, the CDR3 is TGCAGTTCCGGTGAGGGCGCTGAAGCTTTCTTT.

The chain recombines TRBV6-6 with TRBJ2-3; D might be TRBD1 (6 bases). The length of the CDR3 is 12 residues. Germline CDR1 is MNHNY and CDR2 is SVGAGI (reference sequence). V was shortened by 6 bases and J by 5 bases, with 9 bases between the two germline ends. CDR3 DNA sequence: TGTGCCAGCAGAGTACAGGGAGATACGCAGTATTTT. Translated: CASRVQGDTQYF.

The rearrangement joins TRBV6-5 to TRBJ1-2; D gene uncertain. Germline loops: CDR1 MNHEY, CDR2 SVGAGI. The CDR3 is 14 amino acids. Trimming stripped 5 bases from V and 0 bases from J, with 10 bases between. CDR3 nucleotides: TGTGCCAGCAGTACCATGGGCCCTAACTATGGCTACACCTTC. This gives the protein CASSTMGPNYGYTF.

This chain joins TRBV9 and TRBJ2-7; possibly TRBD2 for D (5 bases). The CDR3 totals 15 residues. Trimming took off 4 bases at V and 0 bases at J, with 14 bases between the two ends. From germline, CDR1 is SGDLS and CDR2 YYNGEE. CDR3 sequence reads: CASSPNERSSYEQYF. The DNA of the CDR3 is TGTGCCAGCAGCCCAAATGAGCGGAGCTCCTACGAGCAGTACTTC. The full variable domain, with the rest looked up from reference TRBV9 and TRBJ2-7, is DSGVTQTPKHLITATGQRVTLRCSPRSGDLSVYWYQQSLDQGLQFLIQYYNGEERAKGNILERFSAQQFPDLHSELNLSSLELGDSALYFCASSPNERSSYEQYFGPGTRLTVT.

The chain recombines TRBV5-1 with TRBJ2-3, with TRBD1 matching over 9 bases. The CDR3 has 14 amino acids. Germline V CDR1 and CDR2: SGHRS, YFSETQ. Trimming at V came to 4 bases and at J to 4 bases, leaving 4 bases not matched to a gene. The CDR3: CASSTGQGSDTQYF. The CDR3 nucleotides read TGCGCCAGCAGCACGGGACAGGGCTCAGATACGCAGTATTTT.

The chain carries TRBV6-5 and TRBJ1-3, with TRBD1 identical over 7 bases. Looked up from germline, CDR1 is MNHEY and CDR2 is SVGAGI. This CDR3 spans 16 amino acids. J was trimmed by 3 bases and V by 0 bases; bases with no gene match: 5. The CDR3 DNA reads as TGTGCCAGCAGTTACTCGGGACAGTCTAATGGAAACACCATATATTTT. Translation: CASSYSGQSNGNTIYF.

The rearrangement joins TRBV18 to TRBJ2-4; 10 bases are a match to TRBD2. V lost 0 bases to trimming and J lost 9 bases; unmatched junction nucleotides: 8. Germline CDR1 reads KGHSH; CDR2 reads LQKENI. The CDR3 has 16 residues. CDR3 amino acids: CASSPPFGTSAVIQYF. The DNA of the CDR3 is TGTGCCAGCTCACCACCGTTTGGGACTAGCGCTGTCATTCAGTACTTC.

The chain couples TRBV6-5 to TRBJ2-3, with TRBD2 identical over 8 bases. V lost 1 base, J lost 5 bases, and 5 bases stayed unmatched. The germline V gene has CDR1 MNHEY and CDR2 SVGAGI. The CDR3 sequence is 15 residues long. DNA for the CDR3: TGTGCCAGCAGTTACTTGAGCGGGACTAGAGATACGCAGTATTTT. This sequence encodes CASSYLSGTRDTQYF.

V usage is TRBV19 and J usage is TRBJ2-2, with a tentative D call TRBD1 (6 bases). The CDR3 covers 14 residues. Looked up from germline, CDR1 is LNHDA and CDR2 is SQIVND (reference sequence). Trimming left V 7 bases short and J 3 bases short, with 12 bases between. The DNA for the CDR3 is TGTGCCAGTACGTTACAGGGTTACACCGGGGAGCTGTTTTTT. Translation: CASTLQGYTGELFF. The complete variable domain, with remaining parts taken from reference TRBV19 and TRBJ2-2, reads DGGITQSPKYLFRKEGQNVTLSCEQNLNHDAMYWYRQDPGQGLRLIYYSQIVNDFQKGDIAEGYSVSREKKESFPLTVTSAQKNPTAFYLCASTLQGYTGELFFGEGSRLTVL.

The J gene is TRBJ2-1, the V gene TRBV4-3, with TRBD2 matching over 15 bases. The V and J ends lost 4 bases and 7 bases, in that order; junction bases with no gene match: 8. The germline gives CDR1 LGHNA, CDR2 YSLEER. The CDR3 sequence is 17 residues long. The CDR3 DNA sequence: TGCGCCAGCAGCCCCGGACTAGCGGGGGGGCCACGGAATGAGCAGTTCTTC. Translating it yields CASSPGLAGGPRNEQFF.

The genes are TRBV5-8 and TRBJ2-1, with 16 bases fitting TRBD2. Germline-derived CDR1 and CDR2 are SGHTS and YDEGEE. V lost 0 bases to trimming and J lost 10 bases; unmatched junction nucleotides: 7. The CDR3 totals 17 residues. In DNA form, the CDR3 reads TGTGCCAGCAGCTTGGCCGGGACTAGCGGGGGGGGCAGCGAGCAGTTCTTC. Its translation: CASSLAGTSGGGSEQFF.

This chain uses TRBV9 with TRBJ2-1, with D unclear. The CDR3 spans 15 residues. With 3 bases removed from V and 4 bases from J, the gap between germline ends came to 14 bases. The germline V gene has CDR1 SGDLS and CDR2 YYNGEE. CDR3 loop: CASSALYLPYNEQFF. Written as DNA, the CDR3 is TGTGCCAGCAGCGCCCTATACCTTCCTTACAATGAGCAGTTCTTC.

The chain is built from TRBV19 and TRBJ1-2, with D unclear. V lost 0 bases and J lost 5, with 10 bases in between. The CDR3 is 14 residues long. Germline V gene sequence: CDR1 LNHDA, CDR2 SQIVND (reference sequence). Here the CDR3 reads CASSIDAWEYGYTF. The CDR3 region has the DNA TGTGCCAGTAGTATAGACGCGTGGGAGTATGGCTACACCTTC.

The chain employs TRBV9 and TRBJ2-7; TRBD2 matches 8 bases. The CDR3 consists of 13 residues. The ends lost 0 bases at V and 7 bases at J; junction bases unmatched: 3. Germline V lookup: CDR1 SGDLS, CDR2 YYNGEE. The CDR3 reads CASSVVGGGEQYF. CDR3 in DNA: TGTGCCAGCAGCGTAGTTGGCGGGGGGGAGCAGTACTTC.

V gene TRBV7-3 combines with J gene TRBJ2-7; the match to TRBD2 covers 9 bases. J gave up 6 bases and V 5 bases, and 11 bases lay outside the gene matches. Germline CDR1 reads SGHTA; CDR2 reads FQGTGA. The CDR3 spans 15 residues. CDR3 protein: CASSPGVAGVGEQYF. In DNA, the CDR3 is TGTGCCAGCAGCCCCGGCGTAGCGGGAGTCGGCGAGCAGTACTTC.

V and J are TRBV29-1 and TRBJ1-2, with 7 bases matching TRBD1. This CDR3 has 14 residues. Germline V CDR1 and CDR2: SQVTM, ANQGSEA. The junction had 11 bases not matched to a gene; V was cut back by 6 bases and J by 4 bases. The CDR3 is CSVVGTAAGYGYTF. As DNA, the CDR3 is TGCAGCGTGGTGGGGACAGCCGCCGGCTATGGCTACACCTTC.

The chain combines TRBV11-2 with TRBJ1-2; 12 nucleotides agree with TRBD1. Germline V lookup: CDR1 SGHAT, CDR2 FQNNGV. J lost 4 bases, V lost 1 base, and 7 bases had no gene match. CDR3 length: 17 amino acids. The CDR3 is CASSLGDRGPFSYGYTF. CDR3 coding DNA: TGTGCCAGCAGCTTAGGGGACAGGGGGCCTTTTTCCTATGGCTACACCTTC.

The chain carries TRBV25-1 and TRBJ1-2; possible D gene TRBD1, 6 bases. The ends were cut back, 4 bases at V and 0 bases at J, with 9 bases in the middle. CDR3 length: 14 amino acids. Per the germline V gene, CDR1 is MGHDK and CDR2 is SYGVNS. The CDR3: CASSAQGANYGYTF. DNA of the CDR3: TGTGCCAGCAGTGCACAGGGAGCTAACTATGGCTACACCTTC.

The chain has TRBV7-3 and TRBJ2-3, with a weak D call TRBD2 (6 bases). Germline V gives CDR1 SGHTA, CDR2 FQGTGA. Deletions cut 5 bases from V and 2 bases from J, with 14 bases between. The CDR3 has 15 residues. In DNA, the CDR3 is TGTGCCAGCAGCCCCCAACCGGGACTCACAGATACGCAGTATTTT. Its translation is CASSPQPGLTDTQYF.

The V call is TRBV29-1, the J call TRBJ2-7; D perhaps matches TRBD1 (5 bases). The CDR3 covers 12 residues. Germline lookup yields CDR1 SQVTM and CDR2 ANQGSEA. Deletions cut 3 bases from V and 5 bases from J, with 11 bases between. The CDR3 sequence is CSVDGQGNEQYF. CDR3 DNA: TGCAGCGTTGACGGCCAGGGAAACGAGCAGTACTTC.

The chain has TRBV7-3 and TRBJ1-3; D remains ambiguous. Trimming took off 2 bases at V and 9 bases at J, with 29 bases between the two ends. There are 19 residues in the CDR3. CDR1 SGHTA and CDR2 FQGTGA come from the germline V gene. The CDR3 DNA follows: TGTGCCAGCAGCTTAGCTAGACTGAGGACTCTGCTCTACGTTAGCACCATATATTTT. It is translated as CASSLARLRTLLYVSTIYF.

The V gene is TRBV13, the J gene TRBJ2-7; 12 nucleotides align to TRBD1. Germline lookup yields CDR1 PRHDT and CDR2 FYEKMQ (reference sequence). The CDR3 covers 15 residues. J was trimmed by 7 bases and V by 5 bases; bases with no gene match: 9. The DNA for the CDR3 is TGTGCCAGCAGCCCCGGGACAGGGGGCCGGGGGGAGCAGTACTTC. It yields the protein CASSPGTGGRGEQYF.